Included here is one T cell receptor beta chain sequence, with context. This CDR3 has 13 amino acids. Germline V gene lookup returns CDR1 LNHDA and CDR2 SQIVND (reference sequence). This entry belongs to a study of blood T cell repertoires in COVID-19. Libraries were prepared by immunoSEQ multiplex PCR; TCRdb keeps only in-frame clonotypes and omits some of them. The data hold roughly 250,000 clones, with about four fifths observed a single time. This chain links TRBV19 with TRBJ2-1, with 9 bases that match TRBD2. The specimen sequenced was peripheral blood. The TCR sequence derives from a woman aged 55-69 years with active or convalescent COVID-19. Here the CDR3 reads CASAGGPYNEQFF. The CDR3 coding sequence is TGTGCGTCAGCGGGGGGCCCCTACAATGAGCAGTTCTTC.